The 30 T cell receptor beta chains presented below share a single source sample, sequenced in a study of blood T cells in healthy people across ages. Sample-barcoded 5' priming and a J-beta primer mix drove a second PCR of roughly 6 to 12 cycles. Each CDR3 protein gets one entry after TCRdb re-called the 5' RACE reads with MiXCR. The data hold about 400,000 distinct CDR3 sequences, with 45% to 65% observed a single time. Sequencing was carried out using blood. These receptor sequences come from a man in his 60s in good health.

The chain links TRBV20-1 to TRBJ2-5, with no clear D. The CDR3 extends over 14 amino acids. The ends were cut back, 2 bases at V and 2 bases at J, with 12 bases in the middle. From germline, CDR1 is DFQATT and CDR2 SNEGSKA (reference sequence). CDR3 DNA sequence: TGCAGTGCTAGAATCAGTAGCTTACAAGAGACCCAGTACTTC. This sequence encodes CSARISSLQETQYF.

V usage is TRBV6-1 and J usage is TRBJ1-2; D gene uncertain. CDR1 and CDR2 from the germline V gene are MNHNS and SASEGT. There are 14 residues in the CDR3. Deletions cut 0 bases from V and 6 bases from J, with 11 bases between. Here the CDR3 reads CASSEAVGPHGYTF. Here the CDR3 DNA reads TGTGCCAGCAGTGAAGCGGTGGGCCCCCATGGCTACACCTTC.

The rearrangement joins TRBV30 to TRBJ2-1; D tentatively reads TRBD1 or TRBD2 (6 bases each). Germline-derived CDR1 and CDR2 are GTSNPN and SVGIG (reference sequence). V was trimmed by 0 bases and J by 0 bases, leaving 12 bases between them. The CDR3 extends over 16 amino acids. The CDR3 loop reads CAWSVTGAVSYNEQFF. CDR3 coding DNA: TGTGCCTGGAGTGTAACGGGGGCCGTCTCCTACAATGAGCAGTTCTTC.

The CDR3 reads CASSLRQPNTEAFF. The CDR3 bases are TGTGCCAGCAGTTTAAGACAGCCGAACACTGAAGCTTTCTTT. This chain uses TRBV12-3 or TRBV12-4 with TRBJ1-1; perhaps TRBD1 as D (5 bases). Trimming stripped 2 bases from V and 1 base from J, with 8 bases between. This CDR3 contains 14 residues.

The chain is built from TRBV20-1 and TRBJ2-1, with TRBD1 matching 7 bases. The J segment lost 2 bases and the V segment lost 6 bases, leaving 7 bases of the junction unmatched. The CDR3 has 14 residues. The germline V gene encodes CDR1 DFQATT and CDR2 SNEGSKA (reference sequence). In DNA form, the CDR3 reads TGCAGTGCCAGCCGGGACAGCACCTACAATGAGCAGTTCTTC. As protein: CSASRDSTYNEQFF.

This clonotype was seen more than once but under ten times. The rearrangement uses TRBV15 and TRBJ2-5; maybe TRBD1 (6 bases). The V end was cut by 5 bases, the J end by 3 bases, with 10 bases between. This CDR3 has 13 residues. CDR1 LNHNV and CDR2 YYDKDF come from the germline V gene (reference sequence). Here the CDR3 reads CATSLHREETQYF. The CDR3 coding sequence is TGTGCCACCAGCCTCCACAGGGAAGAGACCCAGTACTTC. Complete variable domain (other parts from reference TRBV15 and TRBJ2-5): DAMVIQNPRYQVTQFGKPVTLSCSQTLNHNVMYWYQQKSSQAPKLLFHYYDKDFNNEADTPDNFQSRRPNTSFCFLDIRSPGLGDTAMYLCATSLHREETQYFGPGTRLLVL.

V and J are TRBV27 and TRBJ2-7; 8 nucleotides match TRBD1. Losses at the gene ends were 8 bases for V and 6 bases for J; bases not matched to a gene: 18. Germline V gives CDR1 MNHEY, CDR2 SMNVEV (reference sequence). The CDR3 extends over 16 amino acids. The CDR3 nucleotides read TGTGCCAGCGGGTCCGACCTACCCGGACAGGGAAGCGAGCAGTACTTC. Amino acid sequence: CASGSDLPGQGSEQYF.

The chain employs TRBV7-2 and TRBJ1-2, with 8 bases lining up with TRBD1. The length of the CDR3 is 14 residues. Germline CDR1 and CDR2: SGHTA and FQGNSA. V was pared by 4 bases and J by 5 bases, with 6 bases of the junction left unmatched. In DNA form, the CDR3 reads TGTGCCAGCAGCTCACCAGGGGGCGGATATGGCTACACCTTC. It yields the protein CASSSPGGGYGYTF.

This clonotype occurred a few times. The chain joins TRBV28 to TRBJ2-7, with D perhaps matching TRBD1 or TRBD2 (6 bases each). This CDR3 is built from 16 residues. Germline lookup yields CDR1 MDHEN and CDR2 SYDVKM. V lost 7 bases and J 5 bases, leaving 24 bases between the germline ends. The CDR3 loop reads CASNLGGRYALNEQYF. CDR3 DNA: TGTGCCAGCAACCTTGGGGGGCGATACGCGCTGAACGAGCAGTACTTC.

The chain employs TRBV24-1 and TRBJ2-1; D is perhaps TRBD1 (6 bases). V lost 7 bases and J 6 bases, leaving 12 bases between the germline ends. Germline lookup yields CDR1 KGHDR and CDR2 SFDVKD. This CDR3 contains 13 residues. CDR3 DNA: TGTGCCACCAGCGGCGACAGGATCAATGAGCAGTTCTTC. Protein sequence: CATSGDRINEQFF.

The J gene is TRBJ2-1, the V gene TRBV29-1; TRBD2 matches at 13 bases. CDR1 SQVTM and CDR2 ANQGSEA come from the germline V gene. The V segment lost 3 bases and the J segment 8 bases; nucleotides outside the gene matches: 19. The CDR3 length is 19 residues. The CDR3 sequence is CSVEGWITGLAGVWDEQFF. CDR3 in DNA: TGCAGCGTTGAGGGATGGATTACCGGACTAGCGGGAGTCTGGGATGAGCAGTTCTTC.

The chain employs TRBV20-1 and TRBJ2-7, with 16 bases aligning to TRBD2. This CDR3 spans 16 amino acids. With V trimmed by 5 bases and J by 7 bases, 11 bases remained unmatched. Germline V CDR1 and CDR2: DFQATT, SNEGSKA (reference sequence). The CDR3, as DNA: TGCAGTGCTCGACTATCGGGACTAGCGGGGGGGCGTGAGCAGTACTTC. This gives the protein CSARLSGLAGGREQYF.

The J gene is TRBJ2-1, the V gene TRBV9; 9 positions match TRBD1. After removal of 1 base from V and 8 bases from J, the junction contained 10 bases not matched to a gene. Germline V gene sequence: CDR1 SGDLS, CDR2 YYNGEE. The CDR3 totals 16 residues. CDR3 protein: CASSVSTGGVGDEQFF. In DNA form, the CDR3 reads TGTGCCAGCAGCGTAAGTACAGGGGGCGTCGGCGATGAGCAGTTCTTC.

The rearrangement links TRBV24-1 to TRBJ2-5; D not certain. Germline lookup yields CDR1 KGHDR and CDR2 SFDVKD. The CDR3 covers 13 residues. Trimming pared 1 base from V and 4 bases from J, leaving 6 bases between. DNA for the CDR3: TGTGCCACCAGTGATTTCTCGCGAGAGACCCAGTACTTC. Translated: CATSDFSRETQYF.

This clonotype was detected a few times. J is TRBJ2-4 and V is TRBV20-1; either TRBD1 or TRBD2 may fit D (5 bases each). This CDR3 has 14 residues. The V gene lost 5 bases and the J gene lost 6 bases, with 17 bases spanning the gap. CDR1 and CDR2 from the germline V gene are DFQATT and SNEGSKA (reference sequence). This CDR3 reads CSAGSGTPGNIQYF. The CDR3 DNA sequence: TGCAGTGCTGGCTCCGGGACGCCCGGAAACATTCAGTACTTC.

The rearrangement uses TRBV5-1 and TRBJ2-7; 9 positions agree with TRBD2. The length of the CDR3 is 14 residues. The J segment lost 3 bases and the V segment lost 4 bases, leaving 5 bases of the junction unmatched. CDR1 and CDR2 (germline): SGHRS, YFSETQ. Here the CDR3 reads CASSAGGQIYEQYF. CDR3 bases: TGCGCCAGCAGCGCGGGAGGGCAGATCTACGAGCAGTACTTC.

This clonotype occurred once. The rearrangement joins TRBV5-5 to TRBJ2-7; 11 nucleotides agree with TRBD2. Matching the DNA end better, TRBJ2-5 makes the J call doubtful. This CDR3 contains 16 residues. Germline loops: CDR1 SGHKS, CDR2 YYEKEE (reference sequence). In DNA, the CDR3 is TGTGCCAGCAGCTTGGCACCTAGCGGGAGGTTAGAGACCCAGTACTTC. Residues: CASSLAPSGRLETQYF.

Remarks on this clonotype: A read error is possible here, since a much larger clone lies one base away. The rearrangement uses TRBV9 and TRBJ2-6, with D perhaps given as TRBD1 or TRBD2 (5 bases each). CDR1 is SGDLS and CDR2 is YYNGEE in the germline V gene. This CDR3 is 13 amino acids long. The CDR3 DNA is TGTGCCAGCAGCGGGACTGGGGCCAACGTCCCGACTTTC. This encodes CASSGTGANVPTF.

This chain uses TRBV6-1 with TRBJ1-1; 9 nucleotides line up with TRBD1. Germline V gives CDR1 MNHNS, CDR2 SASEGT. The CDR3 runs to 14 residues. The V gene end was trimmed by 6 bases and the J gene end by 4 bases; junction bases not matched to a gene: 6. The CDR3 DNA sequence: TGTGCCAGCAGGAAGGACAGGGGAGGCACTGAAGCTTTCTTT. Protein: CASRKDRGGTEAFF.

This clonotype came up a few times. J is TRBJ2-1 and V is TRBV14, with 8 nucleotides matching TRBD2. This CDR3 comprises 15 residues. Germline-derived CDR1 and CDR2 are SGHDN and FVKESK. With V trimmed by 2 bases and J by 6 bases, 6 bases remained unmatched. The CDR3 here is CASSQSSGGGNEQFF. The CDR3 coding sequence is TGTGCCAGCAGCCAATCCAGCGGGGGAGGCAATGAGCAGTTCTTC.

This clonotype was detected a few times. V gene TRBV5-1 combines with J gene TRBJ1-2; D is unclear. The CDR3 spans 15 residues. Germline V gene lookup returns CDR1 SGHRS and CDR2 YFSETQ. Between the trimmed V and J ends, which lost 7 bases and 2 bases, there was a span of 18 bases. CDR3 in amino acids: CASQRDTGSNYGYTF. CDR3 bases: TGCGCCAGCCAACGGGATACCGGATCAAACTATGGCTACACCTTC.

This clonotype was found a few times. An end of the junction does not agree with germline; a read error may underlie this. The chain is built from TRBV7-7 and TRBJ2-7; TRBD1 might be the D (6 bases). CDR3 length: 14 residues. CDR1 and CDR2 from the germline V gene are SSHAT and FNYEAQ (reference sequence). DNA for the CDR3: TGTGCTAGCAGCGCAACAGGGAGCTCCTACGAGCAGTACTTC. Protein: CASSATGSSYEQYF.

The DNA for the CDR3 is TGCAGCGTTTGCGGCAGGTACTTC. Translating gives CSVCGRYF. V and J are TRBV29-1 and TRBJ2-7; D not resolved. The CDR3 spans 8 residues. V was trimmed by 5 bases and J by 12 bases, leaving 8 bases between them. The germline gives CDR1 SQVTM, CDR2 ANQGSEA.

This clonotype showed up many times. The chain combines TRBV7-9 with TRBJ2-7; D is perhaps TRBD2 (5 bases). From germline, CDR1 is SEHNR and CDR2 FQNEAQ (reference sequence). The CDR3 sequence is 15 residues long. V gave up 3 bases and J gave up 4 bases, with 16 bases separating them. The CDR3 region is CASSFASPVGYEQYF. DNA of the CDR3: TGTGCCAGCAGCTTTGCTAGCCCAGTGGGGTACGAGCAGTACTTC.

This clonotype was picked up a small number of times. The rearrangement uses TRBV9 and TRBJ2-6, with unresolved D. V gave up 7 bases and J gave up 2 bases, with 7 bases separating them. The CDR3 consists of 13 residues. Looked up from germline, CDR1 is SGDLS and CDR2 is YYNGEE. This CDR3 reads CASSGPGANVLTF. CDR3 bases: TGTGCCAGCTCCGGACCTGGGGCCAACGTCCTGACTTTC.

J is TRBJ2-3 and V is TRBV11-2; D is undetermined. CDR1 and CDR2 from the germline V gene are SGHAT and FQNNGV. Trimming pared 5 bases from V and 3 bases from J, leaving 9 bases between. CDR3 size: 13 residues. CDR3: CASSPSPTDTQYF. CDR3 DNA: TGTGCCAGCAGCCCCTCCCCTACAGATACGCAGTATTTT.

The CDR3 spells CASSQRTGLQFF. CDR3 in DNA: TGTGCCAGCAGCCAGAGGACGGGTCTCCAGTTCTTC. V is TRBV6-5 and J is TRBJ2-1, with no clear D. The germline V and J ends were trimmed by 6 bases and 13 bases, with 16 bases remaining between them. Per the germline V gene, CDR1 is MNHEY and CDR2 is SVGAGI. This CDR3 has 12 amino acids.

The V and J genes are TRBV9 and TRBJ2-5; the match to TRBD2 covers 12 bases. CDR1 and CDR2 from the germline V gene are SGDLS and YYNGEE. V lost 3 bases, J lost 1 base, and 4 bases stayed unmatched. CDR3 length: 16 amino acids. CDR3 sequence (DNA): TGTGCCAGCAGCGAAGGACTAGCGGGGCCCCAAGAGACCCAGTACTTC. Residues: CASSEGLAGPQETQYF.

This clonotype was found a few times. The chain uses TRBV24-1 and TRBJ2-1; D possibly corresponds to TRBD2 (6 bases). The CDR3 extends over 12 amino acids. Germline V lookup: CDR1 KGHDR, CDR2 SFDVKD. The germline V and J ends were trimmed by 8 bases and 10 bases, with 14 bases remaining between them. CDR3 sequence reads: CATTQGGREQFF. The CDR3 nucleotides read TGTGCCACCACCCAGGGAGGACGAGAGCAGTTCTTC.

The chain joins TRBV2 to TRBJ2-4; TRBD1 or TRBD2 may be the D gene (6 bases each). The J call is doubtful: the DNA matches TRBJ2-7 better. The CDR3 is 12 residues long. Germline CDR1 and CDR2: SNHLY and FYNNEI. The CDR3 DNA reads as TGTGCCAGCGGCGGGACAACCTACGAGCAGTACTTC. This translates into CASGGTTYEQYF.